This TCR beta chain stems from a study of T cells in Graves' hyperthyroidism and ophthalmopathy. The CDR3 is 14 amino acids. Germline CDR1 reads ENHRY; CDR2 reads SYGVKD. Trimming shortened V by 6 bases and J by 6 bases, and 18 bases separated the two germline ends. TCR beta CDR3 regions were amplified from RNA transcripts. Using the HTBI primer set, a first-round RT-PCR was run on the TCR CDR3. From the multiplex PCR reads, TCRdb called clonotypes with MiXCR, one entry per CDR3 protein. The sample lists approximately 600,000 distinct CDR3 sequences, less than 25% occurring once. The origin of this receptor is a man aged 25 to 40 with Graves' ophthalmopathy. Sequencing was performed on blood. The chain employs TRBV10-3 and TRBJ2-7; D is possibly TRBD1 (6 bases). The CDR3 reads CAIRLAQGNREQYF. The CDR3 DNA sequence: TGTGCCATCAGATTAGCACAGGGAAATCGCGAGCAGTACTTC.